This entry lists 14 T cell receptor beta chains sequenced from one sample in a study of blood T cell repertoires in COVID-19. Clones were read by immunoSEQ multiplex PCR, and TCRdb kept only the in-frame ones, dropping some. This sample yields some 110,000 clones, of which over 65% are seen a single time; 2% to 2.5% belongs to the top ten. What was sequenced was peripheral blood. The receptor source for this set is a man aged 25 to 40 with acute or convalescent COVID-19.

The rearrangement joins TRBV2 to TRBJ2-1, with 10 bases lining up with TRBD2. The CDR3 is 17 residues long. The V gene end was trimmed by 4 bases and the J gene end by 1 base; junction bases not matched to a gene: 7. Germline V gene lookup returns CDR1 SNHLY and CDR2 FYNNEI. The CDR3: CASSVSGTSVSYNEQFF. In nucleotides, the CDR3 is TGTGCCAGCAGTGTGTCCGGGACTAGCGTTTCCTACAATGAGCAGTTCTTC.

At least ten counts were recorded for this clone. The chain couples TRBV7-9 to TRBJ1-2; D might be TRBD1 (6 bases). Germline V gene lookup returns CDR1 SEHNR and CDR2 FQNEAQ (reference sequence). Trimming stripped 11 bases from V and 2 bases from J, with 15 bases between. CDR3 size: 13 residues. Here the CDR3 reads CAGGATGNYGYTF. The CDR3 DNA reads TGTGCCGGCGGCGCTACAGGGAACTATGGCTACACCTTC.

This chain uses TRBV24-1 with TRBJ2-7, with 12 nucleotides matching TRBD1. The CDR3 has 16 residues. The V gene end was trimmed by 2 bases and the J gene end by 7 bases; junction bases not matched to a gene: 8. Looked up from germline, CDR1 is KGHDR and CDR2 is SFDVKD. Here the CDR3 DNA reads TGTGCCACCAGTGATTGGTCGGGACAGGGGGCTTATGAGCAGTACTTC. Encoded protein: CATSDWSGQGAYEQYF.

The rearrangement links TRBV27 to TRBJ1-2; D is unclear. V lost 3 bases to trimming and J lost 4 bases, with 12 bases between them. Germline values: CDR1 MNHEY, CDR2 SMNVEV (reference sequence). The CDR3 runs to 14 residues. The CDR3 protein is CASSLRADGYGYTF. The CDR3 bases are TGTGCCAGCAGTTTGCGGGCTGACGGCTATGGCTACACCTTC.

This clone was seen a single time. Here the CDR3 reads CASTPSLSYEQYF. As DNA, the CDR3 is TGTGCCAGCACCCCTAGTCTCTCCTACGAGCAGTACTTC. The rearrangement links TRBV6-5 to TRBJ2-7; the D is unclear. CDR1 MNHEY and CDR2 SVGAGI come from the germline V gene. The CDR3 has 13 amino acids. Trimming pared 7 bases from V and 0 bases from J, leaving 10 bases between.

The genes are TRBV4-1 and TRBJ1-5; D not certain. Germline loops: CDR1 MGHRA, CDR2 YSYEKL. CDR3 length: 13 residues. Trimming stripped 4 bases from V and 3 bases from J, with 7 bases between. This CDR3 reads CASSLTVNQPQHF. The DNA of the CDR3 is TGCGCCAGCAGCCTAACGGTCAATCAGCCCCAGCATTTT.

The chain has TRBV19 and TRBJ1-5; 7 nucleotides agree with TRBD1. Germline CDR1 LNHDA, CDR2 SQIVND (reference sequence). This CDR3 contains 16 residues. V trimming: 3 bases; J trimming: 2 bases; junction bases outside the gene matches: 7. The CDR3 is CASSITWQGGNQPQHF. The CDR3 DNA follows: TGTGCCAGTAGTATTACGTGGCAGGGGGGCAATCAGCCCCAGCATTTT. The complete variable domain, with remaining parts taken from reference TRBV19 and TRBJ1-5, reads DGGITQSPKYLFRKEGQNVTLSCEQNLNHDAMYWYRQDPGQGLRLIYYSQIVNDFQKGDIAEGYSVSREKKESFPLTVTSAQKNPTAFYLCASSITWQGGNQPQHFGDGTRLSIL.

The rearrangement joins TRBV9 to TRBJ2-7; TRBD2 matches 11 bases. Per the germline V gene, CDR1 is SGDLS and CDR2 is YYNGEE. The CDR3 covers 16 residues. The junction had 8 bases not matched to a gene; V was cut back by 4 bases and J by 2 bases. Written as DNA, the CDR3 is TGTGCCAGCAGCTCTAGCGGGGGGTTCTCAGCCTACGAGCAGTACTTC. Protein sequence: CASSSSGGFSAYEQYF.

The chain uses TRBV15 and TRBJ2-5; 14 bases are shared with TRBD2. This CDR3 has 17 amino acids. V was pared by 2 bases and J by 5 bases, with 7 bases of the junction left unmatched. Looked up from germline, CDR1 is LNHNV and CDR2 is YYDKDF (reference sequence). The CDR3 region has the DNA TGTGCCACCAGCAGATCCTCGGGACTAGCGGGAGTTGAGACCCAGTACTTC. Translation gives CATSRSSGLAGVETQYF.

The CDR3 DNA follows: TGTGCCAGCGGGGGTCGGGTAGGCGAGCAGTACGTC. This gives the protein CASGGRVGEQYV. The rearrangement uses TRBV19 and TRBJ2-7; possibly TRBD2 for D (6 bases). The CDR3 covers 12 residues. Germline assignment: CDR1 LNHDA and CDR2 SQIVND (reference sequence). V was cut by 9 bases and J by 6 bases, with 15 bases left in between.

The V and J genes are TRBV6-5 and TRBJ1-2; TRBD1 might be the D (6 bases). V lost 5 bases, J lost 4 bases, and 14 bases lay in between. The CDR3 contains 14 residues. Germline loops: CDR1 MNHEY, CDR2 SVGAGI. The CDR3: CASSTRGQLYGYTF. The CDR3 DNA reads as TGTGCCAGCAGTACGAGAGGACAGCTCTATGGCTACACCTTC.

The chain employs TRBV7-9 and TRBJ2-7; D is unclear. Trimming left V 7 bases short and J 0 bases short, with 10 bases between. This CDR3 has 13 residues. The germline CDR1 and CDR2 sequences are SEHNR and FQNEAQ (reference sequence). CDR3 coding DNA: TGTGCCAGCATGGCAGTAAACTCCTACGAGCAGTACTTC. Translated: CASMAVNSYEQYF. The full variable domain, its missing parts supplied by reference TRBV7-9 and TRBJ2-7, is DTGVSQNPRHKITKRGQNVTFRCDPISEHNRLYWYRQTLGQGPEFLTYFQNEAQLEKSRLLSDRFSAERPKGSFSTLEIQRTEQGDSAMYLCASMAVNSYEQYFGPGTRLTVT.

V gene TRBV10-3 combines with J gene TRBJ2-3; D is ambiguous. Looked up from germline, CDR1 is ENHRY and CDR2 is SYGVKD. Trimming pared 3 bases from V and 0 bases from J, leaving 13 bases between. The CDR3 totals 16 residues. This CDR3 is CAISDSFAASTDTQYF. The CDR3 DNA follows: TGTGCCATCAGTGATTCCTTTGCGGCTAGCACAGATACGCAGTATTTT.

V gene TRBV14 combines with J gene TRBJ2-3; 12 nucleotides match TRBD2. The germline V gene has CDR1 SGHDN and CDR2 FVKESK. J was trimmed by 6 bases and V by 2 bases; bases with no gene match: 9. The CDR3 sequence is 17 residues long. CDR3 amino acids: CASSQLGLAGPSDTQYF. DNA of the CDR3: TGTGCCAGCAGCCAACTGGGACTAGCGGGCCCCTCGGATACGCAGTATTTT. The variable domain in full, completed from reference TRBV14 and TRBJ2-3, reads EAGVTQFPSHSVIEKGQTVTLRCDPISGHDNLYWYRRVMGKEIKFLLHFVKESKQDESGMPNNRFLAERTGGTYSTLKVQPAELEDSGVYFCASSQLGLAGPSDTQYFGPGTRLTVL.